What follows describes a single T cell receptor beta chain. This clone was observed once. Its antigen remains undetermined. No base-level quality is on record; no much larger clone is a single base apart. The collaborating institutions used their own protocols to collect whole blood in K2EDTA tubes. For TCRbeta analysis, collaborators shipped samples as frozen whole blood, isolated PBMCs, or DNA extracted from either of those sample types. TCRbeta CDR3 regions were amplified from genomic DNA by means of the immunoSEQ Assay, a bias-controlled multiplex PCR. The authors processed their data as follows. Nucleated cell counts per sample were estimated from amplification of reference gene primers within the assay. To quantify the absolute abundance of each unique TCRbeta CDR3 rearrangement, sequence reads were collapsed and filtered. Productive Simpson clonality was computed per sample as the square root of Simpson's diversity index over productive rearrangements. In TCRdb, the immuneACCESS table is reduced to in-frame sequences with V and J assigned. These tables do not hold every clone; where another copy was compared, an unresolved V gene accounts for under half, and the others remain unexplained. The DNA gave D and trimming, while V, J and clone size come from that table. This sample has roughly 230,000 clones in its table, and about nine tenths of those were observed once. Together, the top ten hold less than 2% of the sample.

The sample is drawn from a study of blood T cell repertoires in COVID-19 (dated by TCRdb to 2018 to 2021). Concerning the study at large: Samples covering the acute and convalescent phases of COVID-19 were provided by collaborators in the United States, Italy and Spain. The material from the prospective study consisted of cDNA or gDNA derived from T cells, B-cell-depleted T cells, or PBMCs. Deeply sampled blood TCRbeta repertoires from subjects exposed to, actively infected with, or recovered from COVID-19 were included in the dataset. A freely available public database, intended as a resource for researchers studying the immune response to SARS-CoV-2, is where the repertoires were released. The samples were drawn from two sources: the first 160 participants of the ongoing ImmuneRACE study, and some 1,300 subjects contributed by 6 global collaborators. Sample metadata almost always included a de-identified subject ID, COVID-19 status, age in years and sex. HLA class I and class II types, where available, came from metadata supplied by the sample provider rather than from assay-based typing. The investigation overall reported the following: Clinical and demographic metadata were provided uncurated, with the amount varying by source and participant.

Clipping removes 7 bases from V and 0 bases from J, with 4 as the unmatched junction base count. CDR1 and CDR2, looked up from the germline V gene, are SQVTM and ANQGSEA. Taken from cysteine to phenylalanine, the CDR3 has 14 residues. Kept here is only the CDR3 DNA, which spans 42 bases and is read in frame from base 1. What was sequenced was peripheral blood. Rearrangement joined TRBV29-1 to TRBJ1-5; 9 nucleotides in the junction match TRBD1. The TCR was taken from a man in his 70s with acute or convalescent COVID-19. The CDR3 reads CSAGTGNSNQPQHF. The sequence in DNA is TGCAGCGCCGGGACAGGGAATAGCAATCAGCCCCAGCATTTT.